The 19 T cell receptor beta chains reported below all come from one sample, sequenced in a study of OX40 agonist ivuxolimab in advanced cancers. The library came from the immunoSEQ multiplex PCR assay. TCRdb limited this immuneACCESS table to in-frame rearrangements with V and J called. A share of clones is missing; checked studies link under half to unresolved V genes, and the rest is unexplained. The sample records tens of thousands of clones, about 85% of which are singletons. 4% to 5% of the sample comes from the top ten. Sequencing was performed on CD4+ or CD8+ T cells sorted from blood, taken in a trial of the OX40 agonist ivuxolimab. The origin of the receptors is an adult with an advanced solid tumor such as melanoma, head and neck, liver or kidney cancer.

This rearrangement joins TRBV7-9 to TRBJ2-5, with D perhaps assigned TRBD1 or TRBD2 (6 bases each). CDR3 length: 15 residues. From germline, CDR1 is SEHNR and CDR2 FQNEAQ (reference sequence). The V gene lost 7 bases and the J gene lost 5 bases, with 20 bases spanning the gap. CDR3 residues: CASIAGWGAAETQYF. As DNA, the CDR3 is TGTGCCAGCATCGCAGGGTGGGGGGCGGCGGAGACCCAGTACTTC.

The chain couples TRBV7-3 to TRBJ2-3; D might be TRBD1 (5 bases). CDR1 is SGHTA, CDR2 FQGTGA, per germline. The CDR3 covers 15 residues. The V end lost 2 bases, the J end lost 2 bases, and 11 bases lay between the germline ends. The chain's CDR3 is CASSLGAGLTDTQYF. The DNA of the CDR3 is TGTGCCAGCAGCTTAGGGGCAGGTCTCACAGATACGCAGTATTTT. Full variable domain (missing parts from reference TRBV7-3 and TRBJ2-3): GAGVSQTPSNKVTEKGKYVELRCDPISGHTALYWYRQSLGQGPEFLIYFQGTGAADDSGLPNDRFFAVRPEGSVSTLKIQRTERGDSAVYLCASSLGAGLTDTQYFGPGTRLTVL.

The rearrangement joins TRBV5-4 to TRBJ2-1; 9 nucleotides agree with TRBD2. J gave up 5 bases and V 4 bases, and 13 bases lay outside the gene matches. The germline CDR1 and CDR2 sequences are SGHNT and YYREEE (reference sequence). The CDR3 loop spans 17 amino acids. As DNA, the CDR3 is TGTGCCAGCAGCCCCCTCCGGGGTAGCGGGAGCGACAATGAGCAGTTCTTC. Translation: CASSPLRGSGSDNEQFF.

The DNA of the CDR3 is TGTGCCAGCAGCCAAGATCCCTGGGTTGAGGGAAAACTGTTTTTT. Residues: CASSQDPWVEGKLFF. J is TRBJ1-4 and V is TRBV4-2; D gene uncertain. V was shortened by 0 bases and J by 10 bases, with 15 bases between the two germline ends. The CDR3 has 15 amino acids. The V gene's germline CDR1 is LGHNA and CDR2 YNFKEQ.

The CDR3 here is CASHLRVQETQYF. The CDR3 DNA sequence: TGTGCCAGCCACCTCCGGGTACAAGAGACCCAGTACTTC. The chain combines TRBV2 with TRBJ2-5; unclear D gene. This CDR3 has 13 residues. V lost 8 bases to trimming and J lost 2 bases, with 12 bases between them. Germline values: CDR1 SNHLY, CDR2 FYNNEI.

This clone has more than one count but fewer than ten. V and J are TRBV18 and TRBJ2-7; the D gene is possibly TRBD2 (5 bases). Trimming left V 1 base short and J 0 bases short, with 7 bases between. This CDR3 is built from 14 residues. The germline V gene has CDR1 KGHSH and CDR2 LQKENI. The CDR3 region is CASSPRRDSYEQYF. The CDR3 DNA reads as TGTGCCAGCTCACCACGCCGGGACTCCTACGAGCAGTACTTC.

This clone was seen a single time. CDR3 residues: CASSTGSYTGELFF. CDR3 DNA: TGTGCCAGCAGCACTGGGAGCTACACCGGGGAGCTGTTTTTT. This rearrangement joins TRBV7-8 to TRBJ2-2; possible D gene TRBD2, 5 bases. CDR3 length equals 14 residues. CDR1 is SGHVS and CDR2 is FQNEAQ in the germline V gene. Trimming removed 5 bases from V and 3 bases from J, with 10 bases in between.

This clone has just a few counts. This chain uses TRBV9 with TRBJ2-2; perhaps TRBD2 as D (6 bases). V lost 4 bases and J lost 5, with 24 bases in between. From germline, CDR1 is SGDLS and CDR2 YYNGEE. The CDR3 is 18 residues long. DNA for the CDR3: TGTGCCAGCAGCTCCACTCCATCGGGAGACCCTCAGACCGGGGAGCTGTTTTTT. Its protein product is CASSSTPSGDPQTGELFF.

This clone occurred once. The CDR3 reads CASSPGVSSTDTQYF. In nucleotides, the CDR3 is TGTGCCAGCAGCCCAGGTGTTTCTAGCACAGATACGCAGTATTTT. This sequence joins TRBV9 and TRBJ2-3, with D unclear. The V gene's germline CDR1 is SGDLS and CDR2 YYNGEE. Between the trimmed V and J ends, which lost 4 bases and 0 bases, there was a span of 12 bases. This CDR3 has 15 residues.

This chain connects TRBV28 to TRBJ2-7, with 13 bases identical to TRBD2. V shed 2 bases and J 5 bases; nucleotides not matched to a gene: 6. The CDR3 sequence is 16 residues long. Germline values: CDR1 MDHEN, CDR2 SYDVKM. The CDR3 DNA follows: TGTGCCAGCAGTTTAACGAGGACTAGCGGGAGCCACGAGCAGTACTTC. Its translation is CASSLTRTSGSHEQYF.

The chain has TRBV5-4 and TRBJ2-1; the match to TRBD2 covers 11 bases. Trimming took 3 bases from V and 6 from J; bases not matched to a gene: 11. The CDR3 has 17 amino acids. Germline V gene lookup returns CDR1 SGHNT and CDR2 YYREEE (reference sequence). CDR3 nucleotide sequence: TGTGCCAGCAGCTCACAATTTACTAGCGGGAGAAGCAATGAGCAGTTCTTC. Translated: CASSSQFTSGRSNEQFF.

The rearrangement uses TRBV5-1 and TRBJ2-3; 8 bases align to TRBD2. V lost 0 bases, J lost 0 bases, and 6 bases stayed unmatched. CDR3 length: 17 amino acids. The germline CDR1 and CDR2 sequences are SGHRS and YFSETQ. CDR3 DNA: TGCGCCAGCAGCTTGGAACTAGCGGACACTAGCACAGATACGCAGTATTTT. This codes for CASSLELADTSTDTQYF.

In nucleotides, the CDR3 is TGTGCCAGCAGTTTCTTTGGGTCGCGATCACTCACAGATACGCAGTATTTT. The encoded protein is CASSFFGSRSLTDTQYF. The chain couples TRBV28 to TRBJ2-3; D is uncertain. This CDR3 comprises 17 residues. Per the germline V gene, CDR1 is MDHEN and CDR2 is SYDVKM. The V and J ends lost 3 bases and 2 bases respectively, with 18 bases between them.

The chain recombines TRBV5-6 with TRBJ1-6, with unresolved D. The germline V and J ends were trimmed by 4 bases and 7 bases, with 6 bases remaining between them. The CDR3 has 12 residues. Germline lookup yields CDR1 SGHDT and CDR2 YYEEEE. In DNA form, the CDR3 reads TGTGCCAGCAGCCAGCAGAATTCACCCCTCCACTTT. Translation gives CASSQQNSPLHF.

The chain is built from TRBV5-4 and TRBJ2-4; D unclear. This CDR3 spans 12 amino acids. V dropped 4 bases and J dropped 2 bases, with 4 bases sitting between them. Per germline, CDR1 SGHNT and CDR2 YYREEE (reference sequence). CDR3 sequence: CASSLSKNIQYF. DNA for the CDR3: TGTGCCAGCAGCCTTTCCAAAAACATTCAGTACTTC. Full variable domain (missing parts from reference TRBV5-4 and TRBJ2-4): ETGVTQSPTHLIKTRGQQVTLRCSSQSGHNTVSWYQQALGQGPQFIFQYYREEENGRGNFPPRFSGLQFPNYSSELNVNALELDDSALYLCASSLSKNIQYFGAGTRLSVL.

This clone was picked up one time. J is TRBJ1-4 and V is TRBV28, with D maybe TRBD1 (5 bases). The CDR3 loop spans 12 amino acids. V was pared by 3 bases and J by 8 bases, with 7 bases between. Germline V gene data show CDR1 as MDHEN and CDR2 as SYDVKM. In DNA, the CDR3 is TGTGCCAGCAGTTTCAGACAGGAAAAACTGTTTTTT. This sequence encodes CASSFRQEKLFF.

The V call is TRBV11-3, the J call TRBJ2-3; 11 nucleotides line up with TRBD1. CDR3 length equals 17 residues. CDR1 and CDR2 from the germline V gene are SGHNT and YENEEA. J gave up 0 bases and V 3 bases, and 5 bases lay outside the gene matches. Here the CDR3 DNA reads TGTGCCAGCAGCTTCGGGACAGGGGGTCTTAGCACAGATACGCAGTATTTT. Its translation: CASSFGTGGLSTDTQYF.

This chain connects TRBV11-2 to TRBJ2-5; no clear D gene. Gene TRBJ2-7 matches the end of the DNA better, so the J call may be wrong. Germline V gives CDR1 SGHAT, CDR2 FQNNGV. The CDR3 loop spans 13 amino acids. In DNA form, the CDR3 reads TGTGCCAGCAGCTCCAGGCCCACGGACGAGCAGTACTTC. The encoded protein is CASSSRPTDEQYF.

This clone was seen only a few times. The rearrangement joins TRBV2 to TRBJ1-2; 9 bases match TRBD1. This CDR3 is built from 15 residues. The germline V gene has CDR1 SNHLY and CDR2 FYNNEI. V lost 6 bases, J lost 4 bases, and 9 bases stayed unmatched. The CDR3 DNA is TGTGCCAGCAGAGGAATTACGGGACAGGGCTATGGCTACACCTTC. It specifies CASRGITGQGYGYTF.